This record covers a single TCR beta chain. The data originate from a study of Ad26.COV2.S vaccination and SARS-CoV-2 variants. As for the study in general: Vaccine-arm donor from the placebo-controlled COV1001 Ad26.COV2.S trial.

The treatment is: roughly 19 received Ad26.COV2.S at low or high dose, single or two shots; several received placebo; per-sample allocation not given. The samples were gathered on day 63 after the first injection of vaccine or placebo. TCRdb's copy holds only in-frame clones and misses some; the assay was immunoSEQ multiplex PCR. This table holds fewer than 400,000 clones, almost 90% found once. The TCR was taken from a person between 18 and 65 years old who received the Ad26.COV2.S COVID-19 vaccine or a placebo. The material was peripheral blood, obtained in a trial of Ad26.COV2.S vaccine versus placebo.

The CDR3 nucleotides are TGTGCCAGCAGCTTATCACAAAAGCGGAACTACAATGAGCAGTTCTTC. Residues: CASSLSQKRNYNEQFF. The genes are TRBV7-6 and TRBJ2-1; perhaps TRBD2 as D (5 bases). Germline V gene lookup returns CDR1 SGHVS and CDR2 FNYEAQ. The CDR3 sequence is 16 residues long. V was trimmed by 2 bases and J by 3 bases, leaving 14 bases between them.